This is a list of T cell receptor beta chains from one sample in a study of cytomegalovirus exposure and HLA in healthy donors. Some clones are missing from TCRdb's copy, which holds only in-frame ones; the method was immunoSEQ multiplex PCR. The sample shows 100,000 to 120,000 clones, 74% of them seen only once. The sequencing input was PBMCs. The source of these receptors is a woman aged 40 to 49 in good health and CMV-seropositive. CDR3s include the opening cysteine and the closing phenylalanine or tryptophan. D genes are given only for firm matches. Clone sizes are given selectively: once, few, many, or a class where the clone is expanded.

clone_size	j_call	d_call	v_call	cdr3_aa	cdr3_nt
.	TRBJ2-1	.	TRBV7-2	CASSSRGGGSYNEQFF	TGTGCCAGCAGCTCCAGGGGTGGAGGCTCCTACAATGAGCAGTTCTTC
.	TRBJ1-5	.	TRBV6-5	CASSTTNSNQPQHF	TGTGCCAGCAGTACAACGAATAGCAATCAGCCCCAGCATTTT
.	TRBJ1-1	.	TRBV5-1	CASSLTGITEAFF	TGCGCCAGCAGCTTGACAGGGATCACTGAAGCTTTCTTT
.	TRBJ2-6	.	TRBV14	CASSQVYLGRGPSGANVLTF	TGTGCCAGCAGCCAAGTTTATCTTGGCAGGGGCCCCTCTGGGGCCAACGTCCTGACTTTC
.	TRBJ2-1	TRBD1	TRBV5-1	CASSTGQGYNEQFF	TGCGCCAGCAGCACCGGACAGGGATACAATGAGCAGTTCTTC
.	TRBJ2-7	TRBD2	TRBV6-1	CASSPSLAGDYEQYF	TGTGCCAGCAGTCCTTCCCTAGCGGGGGACTACGAGCAGTACTTC
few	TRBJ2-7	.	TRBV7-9	CSSSLFPGGYYEQYF	TGTTCCAGCAGCTTATTCCCAGGGGGGTACTACGAGCAGTACTTC
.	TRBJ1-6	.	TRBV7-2	CASSTLGGLFNSPLHF	TGTGCCAGCAGTACTCTGGGCGGGTTGTTTAATTCACCCCTCCACTTT
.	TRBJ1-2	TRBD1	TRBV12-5	CASGGQGDGYTF	TGTGCTAGTGGTGGGCAGGGGGACGGCTACACCTTC
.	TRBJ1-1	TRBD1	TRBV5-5	CASPPPGGTGALMGTEAFF	TGTGCCAGCCCCCCACCCGGGGGGACAGGGGCTTTGATGGGGACTGAAGCTTTCTTT
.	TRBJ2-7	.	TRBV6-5	CASSSLGLGQLYEQYF	TGTGCCAGCAGTTCCTTGGGTTTGGGACAACTTTACGAGCAGTACTTC
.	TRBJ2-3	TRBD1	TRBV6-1	CASSWRRQGTDTQYF	TGTGCCAGCAGTTGGAGGAGACAGGGAACAGATACGCAGTATTTT
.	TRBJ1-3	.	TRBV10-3	CATRQGSGNTIYF	TGTGCCACCCGGCAGGGCTCTGGAAACACCATATATTTT
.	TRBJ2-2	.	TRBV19	CASSIVQGNTGELFF	TGTGCCAGTAGTATAGTACAGGGGAACACCGGGGAGCTGTTTTTT
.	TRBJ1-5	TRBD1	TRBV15	CATSRADDYSGTASNQPQHF	TGTGCCACCAGCAGAGCGGACGACTATTCCGGGACAGCAAGCAATCAGCCCCAGCATTTT
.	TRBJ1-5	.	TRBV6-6	CASSYSAQFIRQPQHF	TGTGCCAGCAGTTACAGTGCTCAGTTTATTCGTCAGCCCCAGCATTTT
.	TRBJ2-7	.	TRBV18	CASSTRASSYEQYF	TGTGCCAGTTCCACTCGAGCGTCCTCCTACGAGCAGTACTTC
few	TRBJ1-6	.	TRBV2	CASSVGRDNSPLHF	TGTGCCAGCAGTGTAGGCAGGGATAATTCACCCCTCCACTTT
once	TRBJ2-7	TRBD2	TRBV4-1	CASSQDASGAYEQYF	TGCGCCAGCAGCCAAGACGCTAGCGGGGCCTACGAGCAGTACTTC
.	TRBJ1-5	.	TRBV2	CASSPGRLYNQPQHF	TGTGCCAGCAGCCCCGGGAGACTGTACAATCAGCCCCAGCATTTT
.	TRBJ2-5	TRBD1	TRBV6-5	CASSRTGVRETQYF	TGTGCCAGCAGTCGTACAGGGGTGAGAGAGACCCAGTACTTC
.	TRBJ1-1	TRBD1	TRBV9	CASSVSQGVGNTEAFF	TGTGCCAGCAGCGTATCGCAGGGGGTAGGGAACACTGAAGCTTTCTTT
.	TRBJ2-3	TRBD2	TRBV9	CASSRTLAGAGTDTQYF	TGTGCCAGCAGTAGAACTCTAGCGGGAGCGGGCACAGATACGCAGTATTTT
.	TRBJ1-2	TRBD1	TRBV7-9	CASSFVGGDGYTF	TGTGCCAGCAGCTTCGTAGGGGGCGATGGCTACACCTTC
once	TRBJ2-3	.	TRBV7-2	CASSLTGGTDTQYF	TGTGCCAGCAGCTTAACGGGGGGCACAGATACGCAGTATTTT
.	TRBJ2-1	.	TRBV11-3	CASSLGPTGASNEQFF	TGTGCCAGCAGCTTGGGGCCGACAGGAGCTAGCAATGAGCAGTTCTTC
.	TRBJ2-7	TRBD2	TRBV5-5	CASSFVGTSNSYEQYF	TGTGCCAGCAGCTTTGTCGGGACTAGTAACTCCTACGAGCAGTACTTC
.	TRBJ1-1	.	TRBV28	CASTGNTEAFF	TGTGCCAGCACGGGGAACACTGAAGCTTTCTTT
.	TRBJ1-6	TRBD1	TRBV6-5	CASRLGTASRPLHF	TGTGCCAGCAGACTGGGGACAGCGTCGAGGCCCCTCCACTTT
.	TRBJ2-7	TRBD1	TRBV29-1	CSVLPGTGAYEQYF	TGCAGCGTCCTTCCCGGGACAGGGGCCTACGAGCAGTACTTC
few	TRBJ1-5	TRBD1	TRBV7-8	CASSTTGGPQPQHF	TGTGCCAGCAGCACTACAGGGGGCCCTCAGCCCCAGCATTTT
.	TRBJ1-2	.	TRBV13	CASSSQGRYGYTF	TGTGCCAGCAGCTCACAGGGTCGCTATGGCTACACCTTC
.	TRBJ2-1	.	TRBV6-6	CASSYLADYNEQFF	TGTGCCAGCAGTTATCTGGCAGATTACAATGAGCAGTTCTTC
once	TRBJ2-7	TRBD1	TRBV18	CASSGTGLLYEQYF	TGTGCCAGCTCCGGGACAGGCTTATTATACGAGCAGTACTTC
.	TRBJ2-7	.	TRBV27	CASRGLTLSYEQYF	TGTGCCAGCAGGGGGCTCACACTGTCCTACGAGCAGTACTTC
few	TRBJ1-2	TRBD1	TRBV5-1	CASRASPGTGNGYTF	TGCGCCAGCCGAGCTTCCCCCGGGACAGGGAATGGCTACACCTTC
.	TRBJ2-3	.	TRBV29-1	CSVESAGSSTDTQYF	TGCAGCGTTGAGTCGGCAGGGTCGAGCACAGATACGCAGTATTTT
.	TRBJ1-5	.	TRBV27	CATSLRGWDQPQHF	TGTGCCACCTCCCTGCGGGGTTGGGATCAGCCCCAGCATTTT
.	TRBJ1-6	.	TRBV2	CASKDGALTYNSPLHF	TGTGCCAGCAAGGATGGAGCCCTGACTTATAATTCACCCCTCCACTTT
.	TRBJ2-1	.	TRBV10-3	CAISESSRPNEQFF	TGTGCCATCAGTGAGTCATCTAGGCCCAATGAGCAGTTCTTC
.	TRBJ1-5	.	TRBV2	CASSERSPLQPQHF	TGTGCCAGCAGTGAGAGGTCCCCTCTTCAGCCCCAGCATTTT
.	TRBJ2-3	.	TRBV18	CASSPLPGVPSTDTQYF	TGTGCCAGCTCACCCCTGCCGGGGGTCCCTAGCACAGATACGCAGTATTTT